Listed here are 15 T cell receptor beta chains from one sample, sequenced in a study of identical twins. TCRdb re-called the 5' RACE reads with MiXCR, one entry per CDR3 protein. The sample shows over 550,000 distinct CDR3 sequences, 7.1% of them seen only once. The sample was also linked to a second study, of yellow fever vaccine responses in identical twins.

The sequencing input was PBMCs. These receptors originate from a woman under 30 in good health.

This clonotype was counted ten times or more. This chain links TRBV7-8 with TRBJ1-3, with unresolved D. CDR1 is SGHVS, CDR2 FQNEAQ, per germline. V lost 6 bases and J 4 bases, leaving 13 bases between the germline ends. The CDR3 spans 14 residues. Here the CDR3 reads CASRHGGIGNTIYF. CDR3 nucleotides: TGTGCCAGCAGACATGGTGGTATAGGAAACACCATATATTTT.

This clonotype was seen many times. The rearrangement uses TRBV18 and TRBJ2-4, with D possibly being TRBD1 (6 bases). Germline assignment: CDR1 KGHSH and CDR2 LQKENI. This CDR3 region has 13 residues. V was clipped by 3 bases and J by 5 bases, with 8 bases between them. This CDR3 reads CASSPGAQNIQYF. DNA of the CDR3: TGTGCCAGCTCACCGGGGGCCCAAAACATTCAGTACTTC.

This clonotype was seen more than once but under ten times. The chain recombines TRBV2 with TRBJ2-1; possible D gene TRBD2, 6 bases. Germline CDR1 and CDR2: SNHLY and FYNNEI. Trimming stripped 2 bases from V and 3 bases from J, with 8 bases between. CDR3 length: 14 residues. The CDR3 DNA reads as TGTGCCAGCAGTGAAAGACTAGACTACAATGAGCAGTTCTTC. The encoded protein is CASSERLDYNEQFF.

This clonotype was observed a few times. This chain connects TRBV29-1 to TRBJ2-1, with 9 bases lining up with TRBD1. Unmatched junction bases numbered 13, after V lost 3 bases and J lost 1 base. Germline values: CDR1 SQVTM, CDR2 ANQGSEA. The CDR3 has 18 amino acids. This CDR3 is CSVDTDRGERLSYNEQFF. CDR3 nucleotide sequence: TGCAGCGTTGATACCGACAGGGGGGAGCGGTTATCCTACAATGAGCAGTTCTTC.

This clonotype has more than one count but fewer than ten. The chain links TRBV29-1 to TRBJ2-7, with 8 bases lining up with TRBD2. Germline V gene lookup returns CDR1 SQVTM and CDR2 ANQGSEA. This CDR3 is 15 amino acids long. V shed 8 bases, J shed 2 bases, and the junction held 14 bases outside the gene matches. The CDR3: CSQDDLAGTAYEQYV. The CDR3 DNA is TGCAGCCAAGACGACTTAGCGGGAACCGCCTACGAGCAGTACGTC.

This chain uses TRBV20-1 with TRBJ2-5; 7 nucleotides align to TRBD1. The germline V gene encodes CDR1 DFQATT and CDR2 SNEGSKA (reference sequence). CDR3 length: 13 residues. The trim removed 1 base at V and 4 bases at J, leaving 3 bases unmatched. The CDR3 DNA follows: TGCAGTGCTAGAGGACAGGGTGGAGAGACCCAGTACTTC. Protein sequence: CSARGQGGETQYF.

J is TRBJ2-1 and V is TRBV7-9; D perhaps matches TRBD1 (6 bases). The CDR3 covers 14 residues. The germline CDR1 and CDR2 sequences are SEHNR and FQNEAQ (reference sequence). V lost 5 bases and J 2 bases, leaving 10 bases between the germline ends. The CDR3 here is CASSTTGTYNEQFF. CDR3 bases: TGTGCCAGCAGCACAACAGGGACCTACAATGAGCAGTTCTTC.

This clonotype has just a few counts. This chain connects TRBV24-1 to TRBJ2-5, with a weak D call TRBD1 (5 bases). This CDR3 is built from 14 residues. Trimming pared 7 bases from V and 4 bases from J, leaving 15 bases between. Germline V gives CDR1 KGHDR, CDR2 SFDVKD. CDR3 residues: CATSPGKVVETQYF. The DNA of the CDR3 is TGTGCCACCAGCCCAGGGAAAGTAGTAGAGACCCAGTACTTC.

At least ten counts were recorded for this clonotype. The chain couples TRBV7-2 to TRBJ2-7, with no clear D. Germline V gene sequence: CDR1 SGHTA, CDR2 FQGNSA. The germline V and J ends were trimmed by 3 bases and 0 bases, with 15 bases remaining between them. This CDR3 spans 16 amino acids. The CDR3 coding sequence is TGTGCCAGCAGCTTCGGACCGGACGACTTCTCCTACGAGCAGTACTTC. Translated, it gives CASSFGPDDFSYEQYF.

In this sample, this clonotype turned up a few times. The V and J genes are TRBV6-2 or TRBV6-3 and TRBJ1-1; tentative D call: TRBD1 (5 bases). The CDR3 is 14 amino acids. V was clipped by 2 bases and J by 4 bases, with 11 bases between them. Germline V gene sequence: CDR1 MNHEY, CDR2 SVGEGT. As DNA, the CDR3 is TGTGCCAGCAGTTACCAGGGCCGGGGCACTGAAGCTTTCTTT. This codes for CASSYQGRGTEAFF.

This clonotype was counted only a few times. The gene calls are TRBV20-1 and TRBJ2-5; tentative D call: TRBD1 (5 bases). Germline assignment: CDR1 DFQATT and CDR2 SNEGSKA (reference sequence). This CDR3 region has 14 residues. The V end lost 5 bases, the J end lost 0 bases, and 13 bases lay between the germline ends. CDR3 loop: CSAPPRTHQETQYF. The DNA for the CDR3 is TGCAGTGCTCCCCCCCGGACACACCAAGAGACCCAGTACTTC.

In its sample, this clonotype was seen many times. CDR3 coding DNA: TGCGCCAGCAGTTTGATAGGGACCCTGGAGACCCAGTACTTC. This codes for CASSLIGTLETQYF. The rearrangement uses TRBV5-1 and TRBJ2-5, with D perhaps matching TRBD1 or TRBD2 (5 bases each). This CDR3 spans 14 amino acids. Between the trimmed V and J ends, which lost 5 bases and 5 bases, there was a span of 16 bases. The V gene's germline CDR1 is SGHRS and CDR2 YFSETQ.

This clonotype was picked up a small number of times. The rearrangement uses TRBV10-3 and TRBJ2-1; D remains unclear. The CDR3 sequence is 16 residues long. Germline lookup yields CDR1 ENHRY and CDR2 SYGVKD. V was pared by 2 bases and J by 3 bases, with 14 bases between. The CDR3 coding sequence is TGTGCCATCAGTGAGACCTCCTTACCCCTCTACAATGAGCAGTTCTTC. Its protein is CAISETSLPLYNEQFF.

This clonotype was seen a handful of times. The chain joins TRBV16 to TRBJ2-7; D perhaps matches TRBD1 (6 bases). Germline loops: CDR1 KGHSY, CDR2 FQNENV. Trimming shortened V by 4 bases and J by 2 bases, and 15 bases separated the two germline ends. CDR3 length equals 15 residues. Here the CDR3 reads CASSLESQGPYEQYV. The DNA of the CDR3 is TGTGCCAGCAGCCTAGAATCACAGGGTCCCTACGAGCAGTACGTC.

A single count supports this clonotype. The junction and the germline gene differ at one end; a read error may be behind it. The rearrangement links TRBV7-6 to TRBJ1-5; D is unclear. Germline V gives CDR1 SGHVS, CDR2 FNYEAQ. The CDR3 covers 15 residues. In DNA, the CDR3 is TGTGCTAGCAGCTTAGCCGGACTCCCGGGTCAGCCCCAGCATTTT. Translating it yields CASSLAGLPGQPQHF. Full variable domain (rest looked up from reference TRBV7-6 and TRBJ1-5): GAGVSQSPRYKVTKRGQDVALRCDPISGHVSLYWYRQALGQGPEFLTYFNYEAQQDKSGLPNDRFSAERPEGSISTLTIQRTEQRDSAMYRCASSLAGLPGQPQHFGDGTRLSIL.